These 32 T cell receptor beta chains were all obtained from the same sample, sequenced in a study of cytomegalovirus exposure and HLA in healthy donors (dated by TCRdb to about 2017). The method behind the library was the immunoSEQ multiplex PCR assay. The multiplex PCR relied on a mix of 60 forward primers for TCR Vbeta segments and 13 reverse primers for TCR Jbeta segments. TCRdb obtained this table from immuneACCESS and retained in-frame rearrangements with V and J assigned. These tables miss some clones; where compared with another copy, unresolved V genes account for less than half of the shortfall, and the remainder is unexplained. Here the sample has 150,000 to 200,000 clones; around 80% occur a single time. Jointly, the top ten make up approximately 1.5% of the sample. The material sequenced was PBMCs. The receptors shown here come from a man in his late teens or twenties in good health and CMV-seronegative.

This clone showed up just a few times. This sample includes further DNA sequences coding for the same CDR3. The chain couples TRBV6-6 to TRBJ1-1, with D perhaps matching TRBD1 (5 bases). V lost 0 bases, J lost 1 base, and 6 bases lay in between. Germline V lookup: CDR1 MNHNY, CDR2 SVGAGI (reference sequence). This CDR3 comprises 14 residues. The chain's CDR3 is CASSYSGGNTEAFF. The DNA for the CDR3 is TGTGCCAGCAGTTACTCGGGGGGGAACACTGAAGCTTTCTTT.

This chain connects TRBV14 to TRBJ2-7, with D uncertain. Trimming removed 1 base at V and 2 bases at J, with 18 bases between. The CDR3 is 17 residues long. The germline V gene encodes CDR1 SGHDN and CDR2 FVKESK. CDR3 DNA: TGTGCCAGCAGCCAAGTCTCAGCGAAAGTTCCTACCTACGAGCAGTACTTC. Its translation: CASSQVSAKVPTYEQYF.

The J gene is TRBJ1-1, the V gene TRBV11-3; D gene unclear. Trimming stripped 0 bases from V and 1 base from J, with 6 bases between. The CDR3 spans 14 residues. Germline CDR1 SGHNT, CDR2 YENEEA. The CDR3 region has the DNA TGTGCCAGCAGCTTAGAGCGGTCGAACACTGAAGCTTTCTTT. It translates to CASSLERSNTEAFF.

The chain is built from TRBV5-4 and TRBJ1-1, with 12 bases fitting TRBD1. Unmatched junction bases numbered 8, after V lost 3 bases and J lost 5 bases. The CDR3 has 16 amino acids. Germline loops: CDR1 SGHNT, CDR2 YYREEE (reference sequence). The DNA of the CDR3 is TGTGCCAGCAGCTGGGGACAGGGGGCGGTGGGTACTGAAGCTTTCTTT. As protein: CASSWGQGAVGTEAFF. Filled out from reference TRBV5-4 and TRBJ1-1, the complete variable domain reads ETGVTQSPTHLIKTRGQQVTLRCSSQSGHNTVSWYQQALGQGPQFIFQYYREEENGRGNFPPRFSGLQFPNYSSELNVNALELDDSALYLCASSWGQGAVGTEAFFGQGTRLTVV.

This clone was observed a handful of times. V and J are TRBV10-3 and TRBJ2-3; 9 bases align to TRBD1. Germline assignment: CDR1 ENHRY and CDR2 SYGVKD. The V gene end was trimmed by 5 bases and the J gene end by 1 base; junction bases not matched to a gene: 4. The CDR3 contains 15 residues. CDR3 DNA: TGTGCCATCAGTACGGGACAGGGAGGCACAGATACGCAGTATTTT. The encoded protein is CAISTGQGGTDTQYF.

The table lists this clone with a count of one. The V gene is TRBV18, the J gene TRBJ1-2, with D hard to call. Germline loops: CDR1 KGHSH, CDR2 LQKENI. This CDR3 spans 14 amino acids. Trimming removed 2 bases at V and 8 bases at J, with 15 bases between. CDR3 residues: CASSPSAVEGGYTF. The CDR3 coding sequence is TGTGCCAGCTCACCATCGGCCGTGGAGGGAGGCTACACCTTC.

V is TRBV5-6 and J is TRBJ2-5; 8 bases fit TRBD1. The CDR3 extends over 14 amino acids. The junction had 6 bases not matched to a gene; V was cut back by 3 bases and J by 5 bases. The germline V gene encodes CDR1 SGHDT and CDR2 YYEEEE. This chain's CDR3 is CASSSWRQGETQYF. CDR3 in DNA: TGTGCCAGCAGCTCCTGGCGACAGGGGGAGACCCAGTACTTC.

The genes are TRBV7-2 and TRBJ2-7; possibly TRBD2 for D (6 bases). Trimming stripped 0 bases from V and 4 bases from J, with 10 bases between. CDR1 is SGHTA and CDR2 is FQGNSA in the germline V gene. The CDR3 covers 14 residues. The CDR3 coding sequence is TGTGCCAGCAGCTTAGCAAGCGGGTTATACGAGCAGTACTTC. Its protein is CASSLASGLYEQYF.

V and J are TRBV19 and TRBJ2-3; tentative D call: TRBD2 (6 bases). V was clipped by 7 bases and J by 2 bases, with 16 bases between them. Per the germline V gene, CDR1 is LNHDA and CDR2 is SQIVND (reference sequence). The CDR3 loop spans 15 amino acids. The CDR3 region is CASTVVAGTTDTQYF. For the CDR3, the DNA is TGTGCCAGTACCGTGGTGGCGGGGACCACAGATACGCAGTATTTT.

V is TRBV9 and J is TRBJ1-1, with 7 bases identical to TRBD1. The CDR3 extends over 16 amino acids. Germline CDR1 and CDR2: SGDLS and YYNGEE. The trim removed 0 bases at V and 7 bases at J, leaving 12 bases unmatched. The CDR3 reads CASSVGGTAGFGEAFF. The CDR3 region has the DNA TGTGCCAGCAGCGTAGGCGGGACAGCGGGCTTTGGTGAAGCTTTCTTT. Filled out from reference TRBV9 and TRBJ1-1, the complete variable domain reads DSGVTQTPKHLITATGQRVTLRCSPRSGDLSVYWYQQSLDQGLQFLIQYYNGEERAKGNILERFSAQQFPDLHSELNLSSLELGDSALYFCASSVGGTAGFGEAFFGQGTRLTVV.

The chain uses TRBV7-8 and TRBJ2-7, with TRBD1 matching over 7 bases. The CDR3 is 13 residues long. After removal of 3 bases from V and 4 bases from J, the junction contained 3 bases not matched to a gene. Germline values: CDR1 SGHVS, CDR2 FQNEAQ. CDR3 nucleotides: TGTGCCAGCAGCTTTCACAGGGGATACGAGCAGTACTTC. Its translation: CASSFHRGYEQYF. The full variable domain, its missing parts supplied by reference TRBV7-8 and TRBJ2-7, is GAGVSQSPRYKVAKRGQDVALRCDPISGHVSLFWYQQALGQGPEFLTYFQNEAQLDKSGLPSDRFFAERPEGSVSTLKIQRTQQEDSAVYLCASSFHRGYEQYFGPGTRLTVT.

The chain recombines TRBV27 with TRBJ2-1, with 9 bases identical to TRBD2. After removal of 1 base from V and 6 bases from J, the junction contained 13 bases not matched to a gene. The CDR3 totals 18 residues. Per the germline V gene, CDR1 is MNHEY and CDR2 is SMNVEV (reference sequence). CDR3 DNA sequence: TGTGCCAGCAGTTTATATCGGGGAACTAGCGGGTCGGTCAATGAGCAGTTCTTC. It specifies CASSLYRGTSGSVNEQFF.

This chain connects TRBV23-1 to TRBJ1-2; 7 nucleotides match TRBD1. TRBV23-1 is an ORF, and what it does is uncertain. The CDR3 is made up of 17 amino acids. Germline trimming cut 2 bases from V and 0 bases from J; bases unmatched to any gene: 9. CDR3 coding DNA: TGCGCCAGCAGTCAAGTACGGGACAGACGAGCTAACTATGGCTACACCTTC. This translates into CASSQVRDRRANYGYTF.

The chain uses TRBV19 and TRBJ1-5; TRBD1 matches 9 bases. V was clipped by 6 bases and J by 2 bases; unmatched bases: 5. The germline gives CDR1 LNHDA, CDR2 SQIVND (reference sequence). The CDR3 runs 15 residues. In nucleotides, the CDR3 is TGTGCCAGTAGCGACAGGGGGATAGGCAATCAGCCCCAGCATTTT. This gives the protein CASSDRGIGNQPQHF.

The CDR3 loop is CASRKEAGGSIDEQFF. Written as DNA, the CDR3 is TGTGCCAGCAGGAAAGAAGCGGGGGGGTCCATCGATGAGCAGTTCTTC. The chain couples TRBV2 to TRBJ2-1; 10 nucleotides align to TRBD2. In germline, CDR1 is SNHLY, CDR2 FYNNEI. The CDR3 is 16 residues long. V lost 6 bases, J lost 8 bases, and 13 bases stayed unmatched.

The rearrangement joins TRBV9 to TRBJ1-3; TRBD1 aligns across 9 bases. Germline CDR1 SGDLS, CDR2 YYNGEE. With 4 bases clipped from V and 3 bases from J, the junction kept 5 bases outside the gene matches. The CDR3 is 15 residues long. Written as DNA, the CDR3 is TGTGCCAGCAGCCCGGGGACAGGGATTGGAAACACCATATATTTT. Its protein product is CASSPGTGIGNTIYF. Full variable domain (missing parts from reference TRBV9 and TRBJ1-3): DSGVTQTPKHLITATGQRVTLRCSPRSGDLSVYWYQQSLDQGLQFLIQYYNGEERAKGNILERFSAQQFPDLHSELNLSSLELGDSALYFCASSPGTGIGNTIYFGEGSWLTVV.

The rearrangement uses TRBV7-9 and TRBJ2-5; a weak D match, TRBD1 (6 bases). Germline V gene sequence: CDR1 SEHNR, CDR2 FQNEAQ (reference sequence). The CDR3 is made up of 17 amino acids. The V and J ends lost 1 base and 1 base respectively, with 16 bases between them. The CDR3 protein is CASSLGSWEGGQETQYF. The DNA for the CDR3 is TGTGCCAGCAGCTTAGGGAGCTGGGAAGGGGGCCAAGAGACCCAGTACTTC.

The chain combines TRBV19 with TRBJ1-2; a weak D match, TRBD1 (5 bases). The CDR3 sequence is 15 residues long. Germline V gene lookup returns CDR1 LNHDA and CDR2 SQIVND (reference sequence). Trimming pared 4 bases from V and 0 bases from J, leaving 12 bases between. In nucleotides, the CDR3 is TGTGCCAGTAGTAGGTCCAGGGATTCTAACTATGGCTACACCTTC. It is translated as CASSRSRDSNYGYTF.

V is TRBV7-3 and J is TRBJ1-2; a possible D gene is TRBD1 (5 bases). This CDR3 contains 14 residues. Looked up from germline, CDR1 is SGHTA and CDR2 is FQGTGA. With 2 bases removed from V and 2 bases from J, the gap between germline ends came to 9 bases. DNA for the CDR3: TGTGCCAGCAGCTTACAACCAGGGAACTATGGCTACACCTTC. It codes for CASSLQPGNYGYTF.

The rearrangement uses TRBV19 and TRBJ1-5; 7 bases are a match to TRBD1. The germline gives CDR1 LNHDA, CDR2 SQIVND (reference sequence). This CDR3 is 15 amino acids long. V shed 3 bases, J shed 2 bases, and the junction held 4 bases outside the gene matches. CDR3 sequence (DNA): TGTGCCAGTAGTATCGACAGGGAGGGCAATCAGCCCCAGCATTTT. Translation: CASSIDREGNQPQHF.

The chain is built from TRBV5-1 and TRBJ1-5, with a possible D match to TRBD1 (5 bases). V lost 6 bases and J 0 bases, leaving 19 bases between the germline ends. The CDR3 is 17 residues long. CDR1 and CDR2 from the germline V gene are SGHRS and YFSETQ. The chain's CDR3 is CASNEGRLTVSNQPQHF. CDR3 nucleotide sequence: TGCGCCAGCAACGAAGGGAGGTTGACAGTTAGCAATCAGCCCCAGCATTTT.

The CDR3 spells CASSQSPKGDPGELFF. In nucleotides, the CDR3 is TGTGCCAGCAGCCAAAGTCCCAAGGGGGATCCCGGGGAGCTGTTTTTT. The chain links TRBV4-2 to TRBJ2-2, with a possible D match to TRBD1 (6 bases). Germline assignment: CDR1 LGHNA and CDR2 YNFKEQ. This CDR3 comprises 16 residues. Between the trimmed V and J ends, which lost 2 bases and 6 bases, there was a span of 16 bases.

The chain employs TRBV5-1 and TRBJ1-1; D is uncertain. The CDR3 is 11 residues long. V was cut by 0 bases and J by 9 bases, with 6 bases left in between. CDR1 is SGHRS and CDR2 is YFSETQ in the germline V gene. CDR3 bases: TGCGCCAGCAGCTTGGGAGGTAAAGCTTTCTTT. Encoded protein: CASSLGGKAFF.

The chain has TRBV27 and TRBJ2-7; D not resolved. V was trimmed by 5 bases and J by 6 bases, leaving 17 bases between them. CDR3 length: 14 residues. Germline loops: CDR1 MNHEY, CDR2 SMNVEV (reference sequence). CDR3 in DNA: TGTGCCAGCAGTCCACCCCTAAGGTCGGGCGAGCAGTACTTC. Its protein product is CASSPPLRSGEQYF.

The chain couples TRBV2 to TRBJ1-4; D is perhaps TRBD1 (6 bases). Per the germline V gene, CDR1 is SNHLY and CDR2 is FYNNEI. V was shortened by 6 bases and J by 8 bases, with 19 bases between the two germline ends. The CDR3 is made up of 15 amino acids. The CDR3 region has the DNA TGTGCCAGCAGCTATGGACAGCAGCTAGGGGAAAAACTGTTTTTT. Its translation: CASSYGQQLGEKLFF.

The chain employs TRBV9 and TRBJ1-4; D is ambiguous. Germline V gene sequence: CDR1 SGDLS, CDR2 YYNGEE. With 4 bases removed from V and 0 bases from J, the gap between germline ends came to 7 bases. This CDR3 region has 14 residues. The DNA for the CDR3 is TGTGCCAGCAGCCCAAGCCCAACTAATGAAAAACTGTTTTTT. Translation gives CASSPSPTNEKLFF.

V is TRBV7-8 and J is TRBJ2-7; the D gene is possibly TRBD2 (6 bases). The CDR3 has 18 residues. CDR1 and CDR2 (germline): SGHVS, FQNEAQ. V was clipped by 4 bases and J by 7 bases, with 29 bases between them. CDR3 bases: TGTGCCAGCAGCTCAGGTGGTTGGGGTCTCGGGACTTCACGGGAGCAGTACTTC. This sequence encodes CASSSGGWGLGTSREQYF.

V and J are TRBV30 and TRBJ2-1; TRBD1 aligns across 7 bases. With V trimmed by 0 bases and J by 6 bases, 2 bases remained unmatched. Germline V gene lookup returns CDR1 GTSNPN and CDR2 SVGIG (reference sequence). CDR3 length: 13 amino acids. The CDR3 DNA follows: TGTGCCTGGAGTGTATCAGGGGGCAATGAGCAGTTCTTC. Its protein is CAWSVSGGNEQFF.

The genes are TRBV15 and TRBJ1-2; no clear D gene. Trimming shortened V by 3 bases and J by 5 bases, and 13 bases separated the two germline ends. This CDR3 is 14 amino acids long. Germline V gene lookup returns CDR1 LNHNV and CDR2 YYDKDF (reference sequence). DNA for the CDR3: TGTGCCACCAGCAGCCCCCGTGGCGGGTATGGCTACACCTTC. Protein sequence: CATSSPRGGYGYTF.

The rearrangement joins TRBV6-5 to TRBJ2-7; tentative D call: TRBD1 (6 bases). The length of the CDR3 is 14 residues. Germline loops: CDR1 MNHEY, CDR2 SVGAGI. V lost 5 bases and J lost 0, with 11 bases in between. The CDR3 spells CASSRYRVSYEQYF. The CDR3 DNA reads as TGTGCCAGCAGTAGATACAGGGTCTCCTACGAGCAGTACTTC.

The chain is built from TRBV30 and TRBJ2-5, with 7 bases identical to TRBD1. The CDR3 has 13 amino acids. CDR1 and CDR2 (germline): GTSNPN, SVGIG (reference sequence). V dropped 5 bases and J dropped 4; count of bases not matched to a gene: 7. The CDR3 sequence: CAWEKQGRETQYF. In DNA form, the CDR3 reads TGTGCCTGGGAAAAACAGGGGCGAGAGACCCAGTACTTC.

A word on this clone: Lacking the conserved final phenylalanine or tryptophan, this CDR3 likely reflects a read error. It is unclear where the CDR3 begins or ends on the DNA, so no DNA is shown, and the CDR3 is as TCRdb lists it. The rearrangement links TRBV6-6 to TRBJ1-1; TRBD1 is the table's D call, not checked against the DNA. Germline V CDR1 and CDR2: MNHNY, SVGAGI (reference sequence). Inclusive of both ends, the CDR3 amounts to 13 amino acids. The CDR3 is CASSYGQIFVFCR.